A selection of T cell receptor beta chains follows, all from one sample in a study of blood T cells in healthy people across ages. TCRdb processed the 5' RACE reads anew with MiXCR; each CDR3 protein has one entry. The sample yields hundreds of thousands of distinct CDR3 sequences, approximately 30% seen once. The sample consisted of blood. The receptors were sampled from a woman at least 80 years old in good health. Each CDR3 is given with its conserved first and last residue. A D gene is named only where the DNA matches it firmly. Some rows have no size entry. The others give once, few or many, or a class for an expanded clone.

TRBV6-2/TRBV6-3,NA,NA,TRBJ2-3,CASSSWTRGGTDTQYF,TGTGCCAGCAGTTCATGGACTAGAGGGGGGACAGATACGCAGTATTTT
TRBV6-5,TRBD1,many,TRBJ1-3,CASSYRGFSGNTIYF,TGTGCCAGCAGCTACAGGGGGTTCTCTGGAAACACCATATATTTT
TRBV12-3/TRBV12-4,NA,NA,TRBJ2-3,CASRLVPTDTQYF,TGTGCCAGCAGACTAGTGCCCACAGATACGCAGTATTTT
TRBV29-1,NA,many,TRBJ2-1,CSVLGGGPHNEQFF,TGCAGCGTTCTGGGGGGGGGGCCCCACAATGAGCAGTTCTTC
TRBV6-1,NA,many,TRBJ2-7,CASSEGPIRNYEQYF,TGTGCCAGCAGTGAGGGACCGATTCGTAACTACGAGCAGTACTTC
TRBV5-4,NA,NA,TRBJ1-5,CASSLTGQVPQPQHF,TGTGCCAGCAGCTTGACAGGGCAGGTACCTCAGCCCCAGCATTTT
TRBV20-1,NA,many,TRBJ2-3,CSARELPDTQYF,TGCAGTGCTAGAGAGTTACCAGATACGCAGTATTTT
TRBV9,TRBD1,few,TRBJ2-3,CASSPQETGITDTQYF,TGTGCCAGCAGCCCACAGGAGACAGGGATCACAGATACGCAGTATTTT
TRBV20-1,TRBD1,NA,TRBJ2-7,CSATGQGAGNEQYF,TGCAGTGCAACGGGACAGGGGGCGGGTAACGAGCAGTACTTC
TRBV12-3/TRBV12-4,NA,many,TRBJ1-2,CASSPFGVGYTF,TGTGCCAGCAGCCCGTTTGGGGTCGGCTACACCTTC
TRBV6-5,NA,NA,TRBJ1-5,CASSPMSNQPQHF,TGTGCCAGCAGTCCCATGAGCAATCAGCCCCAGCATTTT
TRBV7-2,TRBD1,NA,TRBJ1-5,CASSREGTGRQPQHF,TGTGCCAGCAGCCGAGAAGGGACAGGGAGGCAGCCCCAGCATTTT
TRBV6-2/TRBV6-3,NA,once,TRBJ2-2,CASTTTNTGELFF,TGTGCCAGCACCACAACGAACACCGGGGAGCTGTTTTTT
TRBV7-9,NA,NA,TRBJ2-3,CASTYGGADTQYF,TGTGCCAGCACCTATGGCGGAGCAGATACGCAGTATTTT
TRBV2,NA,NA,TRBJ2-2,CASSAKKASTGELFF,TGTGCCAGCAGCGCAAAAAAGGCCTCCACCGGGGAGCTGTTTTTT
TRBV30,NA,NA,TRBJ2-1,CAWSGGIYNEQFF,TGTGCCTGGAGTGGGGGGATTTACAATGAGCAGTTCTTC
TRBV7-2,NA,NA,TRBJ2-2,CASSLYTLNTGELFF,TGTGCCAGCAGCTTGTATACTTTGAACACCGGGGAGCTGTTTTTT
TRBV12-3/TRBV12-4,NA,NA,TRBJ1-2,CASSLETGGRGYTF,TGTGCCAGCAGTTTAGAGACAGGAGGAAGAGGCTACACCTTC
TRBV6-5,NA,few,TRBJ2-3,CASSYSAPDTDTQYF,TGTGCCAGCAGTTACTCGGCCCCGGACACAGATACGCAGTATTTT
TRBV5-1,NA,NA,TRBJ1-2,CASSLSGREFGYTF,TGCGCCAGCAGCCTCTCCGGGAGAGAATTCGGCTACACCTTC
TRBV4-1,NA,NA,TRBJ2-4,CASSQSHGENIQYF,TGCGCCAGCAGCCAATCCCACGGCGAAAACATTCAGTACTTC
TRBV4-3,NA,NA,TRBJ2-2,CASSQDSGGYTGELFF,TGCGCCAGCAGCCAAGATAGTGGGGGGTACACCGGGGAGCTGTTTTTT